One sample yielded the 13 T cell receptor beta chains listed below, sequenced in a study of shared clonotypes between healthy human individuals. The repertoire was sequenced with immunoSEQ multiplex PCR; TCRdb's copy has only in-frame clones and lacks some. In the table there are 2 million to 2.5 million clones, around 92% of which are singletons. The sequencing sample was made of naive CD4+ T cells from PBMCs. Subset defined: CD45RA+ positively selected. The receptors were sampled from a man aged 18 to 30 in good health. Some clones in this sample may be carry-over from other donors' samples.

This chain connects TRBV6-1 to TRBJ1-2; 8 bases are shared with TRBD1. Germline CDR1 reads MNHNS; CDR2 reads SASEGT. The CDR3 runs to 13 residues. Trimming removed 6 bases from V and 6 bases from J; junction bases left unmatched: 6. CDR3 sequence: CASRRQGSDGYTF. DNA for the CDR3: TGTGCCAGCAGGAGACAGGGGAGCGATGGCTACACCTTC.

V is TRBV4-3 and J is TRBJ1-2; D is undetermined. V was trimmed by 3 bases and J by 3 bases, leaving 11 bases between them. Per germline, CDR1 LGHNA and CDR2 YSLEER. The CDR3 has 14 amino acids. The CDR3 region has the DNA TGCGCCAGCAGCCAGGTTCTAAGGGACTATGGCTACACCTTC. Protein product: CASSQVLRDYGYTF.

CDR3 amino acids: CASSLAAVEYNEQFF. DNA for the CDR3: TGTGCCAGCAGCTTAGCAGCGGTAGAATACAATGAGCAGTTCTTC. The chain couples TRBV7-2 to TRBJ2-1; the D gene is possibly TRBD2 (5 bases). Germline V gene lookup returns CDR1 SGHTA and CDR2 FQGNSA. With 0 bases removed from V and 4 bases from J, the gap between germline ends came to 10 bases. The CDR3 length is 15 residues.

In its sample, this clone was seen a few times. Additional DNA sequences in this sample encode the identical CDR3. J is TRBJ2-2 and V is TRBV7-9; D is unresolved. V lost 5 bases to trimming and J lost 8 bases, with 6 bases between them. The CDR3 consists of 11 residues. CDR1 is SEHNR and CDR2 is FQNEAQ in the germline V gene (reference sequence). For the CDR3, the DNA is TGTGCCAGCAGCCCATCGGGGGAGCTGTTTTTT. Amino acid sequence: CASSPSGELFF.

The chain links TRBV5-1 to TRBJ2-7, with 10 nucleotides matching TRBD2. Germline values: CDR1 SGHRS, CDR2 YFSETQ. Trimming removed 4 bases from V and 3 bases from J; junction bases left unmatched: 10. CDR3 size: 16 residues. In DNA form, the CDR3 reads TGCGCCAGCAGCCTAAGAACTAGCGGGGCACACTACGAGCAGTACTTC. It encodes CASSLRTSGAHYEQYF.

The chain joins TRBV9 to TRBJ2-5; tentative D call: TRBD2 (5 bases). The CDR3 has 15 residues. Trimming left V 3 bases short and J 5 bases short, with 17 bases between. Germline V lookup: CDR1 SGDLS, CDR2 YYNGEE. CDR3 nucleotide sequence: TGTGCCAGCAGCGCGACACGGTTCGGGGTCGAGACCCAGTACTTC. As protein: CASSATRFGVETQYF.

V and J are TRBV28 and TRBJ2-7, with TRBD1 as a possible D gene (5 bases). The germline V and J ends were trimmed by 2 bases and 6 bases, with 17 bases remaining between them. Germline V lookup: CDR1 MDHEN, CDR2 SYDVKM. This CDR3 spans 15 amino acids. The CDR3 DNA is TGTGCCAGCAGTTTAGGTAGGGCAGGGCGTACCGAGCAGTACTTC. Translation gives CASSLGRAGRTEQYF.

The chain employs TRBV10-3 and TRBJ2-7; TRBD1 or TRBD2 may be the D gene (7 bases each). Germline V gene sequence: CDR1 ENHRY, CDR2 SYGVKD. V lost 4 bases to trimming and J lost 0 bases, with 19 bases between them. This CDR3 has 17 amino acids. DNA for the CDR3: TGTGCCATCAGTGGACAGGGCCGGGGGGAAGGCTCCTACGAGCAGTACTTC. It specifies CAISGQGRGEGSYEQYF.

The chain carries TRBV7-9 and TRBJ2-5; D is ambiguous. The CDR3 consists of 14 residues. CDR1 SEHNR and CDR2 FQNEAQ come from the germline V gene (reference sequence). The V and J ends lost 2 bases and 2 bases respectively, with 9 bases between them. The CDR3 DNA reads TGTGCCAGCAGCTTACACCAGCCTCAAGAGACCCAGTACTTC. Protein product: CASSLHQPQETQYF.

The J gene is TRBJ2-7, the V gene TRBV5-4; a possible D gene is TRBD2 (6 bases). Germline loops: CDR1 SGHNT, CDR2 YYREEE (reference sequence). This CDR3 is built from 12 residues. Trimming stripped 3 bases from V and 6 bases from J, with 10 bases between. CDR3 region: CASSSEGGEQYF. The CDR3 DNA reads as TGTGCCAGCAGCTCCGAGGGAGGCGAGCAGTACTTC.

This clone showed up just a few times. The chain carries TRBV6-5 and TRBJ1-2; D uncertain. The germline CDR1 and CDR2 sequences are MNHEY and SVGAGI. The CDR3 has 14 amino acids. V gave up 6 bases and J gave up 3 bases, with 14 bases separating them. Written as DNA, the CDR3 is TGTGCCAGCAGACGCCTGGACGGTTACTATGGCTACACCTTC. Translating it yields CASRRLDGYYGYTF.

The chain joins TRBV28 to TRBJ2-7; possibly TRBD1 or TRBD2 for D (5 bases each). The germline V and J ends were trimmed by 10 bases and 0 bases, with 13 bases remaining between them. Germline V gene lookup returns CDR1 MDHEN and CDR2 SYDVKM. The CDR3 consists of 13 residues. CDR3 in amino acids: CAISGTDSYEQYF. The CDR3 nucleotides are TGTGCCATCTCCGGGACGGACTCCTACGAGCAGTACTTC.

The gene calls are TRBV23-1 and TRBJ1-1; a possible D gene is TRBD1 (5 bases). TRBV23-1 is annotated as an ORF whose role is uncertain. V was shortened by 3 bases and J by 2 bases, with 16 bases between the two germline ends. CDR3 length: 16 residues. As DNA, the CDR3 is TGCGCCAGCAGTCAGCAGGGCGGGGGGGGAAACACTGAAGCTTTCTTT. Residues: CASSQQGGGGNTEAFF.